Listed below are T cell receptor beta chains from one sample, sequenced in a study of T cell repertoires in cytomegalovirus infection. In TCRdb, the reads were re-called with MiXCR into one record per CDR3 protein. The data show 900,000 to 950,000 distinct CDR3 sequences, approximately 31% seen once. These receptors' targets are unknown. Sequencing used cultured CD8+ T cells from PBMCs, obtained from culture after CMV antigen stimulation. These receptors all come from a human donor in good health (CMV status not recorded). Some clones in this sample may be carry-over from other donors' samples. Both conserved end residues are trimmed from each CDR3. The order of the fields is V gene, J gene, CDR3 protein.

TRBV6-2/TRBV6-3	TRBJ2-5	ASGFSDSGETQY
TRBV15	TRBJ2-5	ATSKGLGSAETQY
TRBV5-5	TRBJ2-7	ASSLAQGPWYEQY
TRBV5-6	TRBJ2-7	ASSLGLGLYEQY
TRBV7-9	TRBJ1-2	ASSLPSPGLLGDYGYT
TRBV27	TRBJ2-1	ASSSARGPSYNEQF
TRBV7-9	TRBJ2-7	ASSLVSDYEQY
TRBV6-6	TRBJ2-1	ASRLLAGGNSYNEQF
TRBV10-1	TRBJ2-5	ASSGYGTQY
TRBV5-6	TRBJ2-7	ASSPDRISYEQY
TRBV27	TRBJ1-2	ASPTPVYYGYT
TRBV12-3/TRBV12-4	TRBJ2-1	ASTTGGPLWEQF
TRBV4-1	TRBJ1-1	ASSRSPQVGGGEAF